This record covers a single TCR beta chain. The sample belongs to a study of CD8+ T cells in alopecia areata. As the sequencing template, cDNA was produced by extracting RNA and reverse transcribing it. TCRdb's table, derived via immunoSEQ multiplex PCR, lists solely in-frame clones and lacks some. The sample consists of about 110,000 clones, 55% to 70% of them appearing once. Both peripheral blood and punch biopsies of lesional scalp skin were obtained from patients who had alopecia areata. The researchers isolated CD4+ and CD8+ T cells from PBMCs by sorting. The sample consisted of NKG2D-low CD8+ T cells sorted from blood. The TCR comes from a human donor with alopecia areata.

The DNA for the CDR3 is TGCGCCAGCAGCTGGATAGCGGGAGGCACAGATACGCAGTATTTT. Encoded protein: CASSWIAGGTDTQYF. The V call is TRBV5-1, the J call TRBJ2-3, with 9 bases aligning to TRBD2. Per the germline V gene, CDR1 is SGHRS and CDR2 is YFSETQ. V gave up 3 bases and J gave up 1 base; unmatched junction bases: 3. The CDR3 totals 15 residues. Full variable domain (outside the CDR3, taken from reference TRBV5-1 and TRBJ2-3): KAGVTQTPRYLIKTRGQQVTLSCSPISGHRSVSWYQQTPGQGLQFLFEYFSETQRNKGNFPGRFSGRQFSNSRSEMNVSTLELGDSALYLCASSWIAGGTDTQYFGPGTRLTVL.